A selection of T cell receptor beta chains follows, all from one sample in a study of T-cell memory formation after mild COVID-19. Via MiXCR, TCRdb re-called the 5' RACE reads, giving one row per CDR3 protein. The sample carries around 340,000 distinct CDR3 sequences, under 15% recorded once. Specimen: PBMCs or a T cell subset sorted from them (not recorded which). These receptors originate from a young man who had mild COVID-19 (a few samples of this study predate the infection). Cell type and time point are not known. Both conserved end residues are part of each CDR3. The order of the fields is CDR3 protein, CDR3 DNA, D gene, V gene, J gene, clone size. D genes are given only for firm matches. Not every row has a clone size; where given, it reads once, few, many or a size class.

CDR3aa: CASRIGSYNEQFF
CDR3nt: TGTGCCAGTCGTATCGGGTCCTACAATGAGCAGTTCTTC
d_gene: -
v_gene: TRBV3-1
j_gene: TRBJ2-1
abundance: few

CDR3aa: CASSQSGGNSYEQYF
CDR3nt: TGCGCCAGCAGCCAGTCCGGGGGCAACTCCTACGAGCAGTACTTC
d_gene: -
v_gene: TRBV4-3
j_gene: TRBJ2-7
abundance: -

CDR3aa: CASSYGGPRTEQFF
CDR3nt: TGTGCCAGCAGTTATGGTGGCCCCCGGACAGAGCAGTTCTTC
d_gene: -
v_gene: TRBV12-3/TRBV12-4
j_gene: TRBJ2-1
abundance: -

CDR3aa: CASSLQGALETQYF
CDR3nt: TGTGCCAGCAGCTTACAGGGGGCGCTGGAGACCCAGTACTTC
d_gene: TRBD1
v_gene: TRBV5-4
j_gene: TRBJ2-5
abundance: many

CDR3aa: CASSLGTASGELFF
CDR3nt: TGTGCCAGCAGCTTGGGGACCGCATCCGGGGAGCTGTTTTTT
d_gene: -
v_gene: TRBV5-5
j_gene: TRBJ2-2
abundance: many

CDR3aa: CAISDQRAEKLFF
CDR3nt: TGTGCCATCAGTGACCAGCGGGCTGAAAAACTGTTTTTT
d_gene: -
v_gene: TRBV10-3
j_gene: TRBJ1-4
abundance: few

CDR3aa: CAITTTGMNTEAFF
CDR3nt: TGTGCCATCACTACCACAGGGATGAACACTGAAGCTTTCTTT
d_gene: -
v_gene: TRBV10-3
j_gene: TRBJ1-1
abundance: -

CDR3aa: CATGTGTNTGELFF
CDR3nt: TGTGCCACGGGGACAGGGACGAACACCGGGGAGCTGTTTTTT
d_gene: TRBD1
v_gene: TRBV24-1
j_gene: TRBJ2-2
abundance: few

CDR3aa: CASSLGTGPHSYNEQFF
CDR3nt: TGCGCCAGCAGCTTGGGGACAGGGCCCCACTCCTACAATGAGCAGTTCTTC
d_gene: TRBD1
v_gene: TRBV5-1
j_gene: TRBJ2-1
abundance: -

CDR3aa: CASSLMQRRANTEAFF
CDR3nt: TGTGCCAGCAGCTTAATGCAGAGGCGGGCGAACACTGAAGCTTTCTTT
d_gene: -
v_gene: TRBV7-8
j_gene: TRBJ1-1
abundance: few

CDR3aa: CASSRGSYATDTQYF
CDR3nt: TGTGCCAGCAGCCGTGGGAGCTACGCCACAGATACGCAGTATTTT
d_gene: -
v_gene: TRBV4-2
j_gene: TRBJ2-3
abundance: many

CDR3aa: CASISGGGDTQYF
CDR3nt: TGTGCCAGCATTTCGGGGGGGGGGGATACGCAGTATTTT
d_gene: TRBD2
v_gene: TRBV6-5
j_gene: TRBJ2-3
abundance: -

CDR3aa: CAIQGDYGYTF
CDR3nt: TGTGCCATCCAGGGGGACTATGGCTACACCTTC
d_gene: TRBD1
v_gene: TRBV24-1
j_gene: TRBJ1-2
abundance: -

CDR3aa: CASSFVLNEQFF
CDR3nt: TGTGCCAGCAGTTTTGTTCTGAATGAGCAGTTCTTC
d_gene: -
v_gene: TRBV12-3/TRBV12-4
j_gene: TRBJ2-1
abundance: -

CDR3aa: CASSQGGWQPQHF
CDR3nt: TGTGCCAGCAGTCAAGGAGGGTGGCAGCCCCAGCATTTT
d_gene: -
v_gene: TRBV25-1
j_gene: TRBJ1-5
abundance: -

CDR3aa: CSATAAATNEKLFF
CDR3nt: TGCAGTGCAACAGCCGCTGCAACTAATGAAAAACTGTTTTTT
d_gene: -
v_gene: TRBV20-1
j_gene: TRBJ1-4
abundance: few

CDR3aa: CASSQVKQVSGANVLTF
CDR3nt: TGTGCCAGCAGCCAAGTAAAACAGGTGTCTGGGGCCAACGTCCTGACTTTC
d_gene: -
v_gene: TRBV3-1
j_gene: TRBJ2-6
abundance: -

CDR3aa: CARMGQDSYEQYF
CDR3nt: TGTGCCAGAATGGGACAGGACTCCTACGAGCAGTACTTC
d_gene: TRBD1
v_gene: TRBV10-3
j_gene: TRBJ2-7
abundance: -

CDR3aa: CASSVDGVSYNEQFF
CDR3nt: TGTGCCAGCAGCGTAGATGGGGTGTCCTACAATGAGCAGTTCTTC
d_gene: -
v_gene: TRBV9
j_gene: TRBJ2-1
abundance: many

CDR3aa: CASSVEGTALGETQNF
CDR3nt: TGTGCCAGCAGCGTAGAGGGGACGGCCCTCGGGGAGACCCAGAACTTC
d_gene: -
v_gene: TRBV9
j_gene: TRBJ2-5
abundance: -

CDR3aa: CASSPEEDYGYTF
CDR3nt: TGTGCCAGCTCACCGGAGGAGGACTATGGCTACACCTTC
d_gene: -
v_gene: TRBV18
j_gene: TRBJ1-2
abundance: few

CDR3aa: CASSSHLSSGNTIYF
CDR3nt: TGTGCTAGCAGCTCGCATCTTAGCTCTGGAAACACCATATATTTT
d_gene: -
v_gene: TRBV7-7
j_gene: TRBJ1-3
abundance: -

CDR3aa: CASRKGGPPYNEQFF
CDR3nt: TGTGCCAGCAGGAAAGGGGGGCCACCCTACAATGAGCAGTTCTTC
d_gene: -
v_gene: TRBV7-2
j_gene: TRBJ2-1
abundance: few

CDR3aa: CASSQEQGAPRNQPQHF
CDR3nt: TGTGCCAGCAGCCAAGAGCAGGGGGCCCCTCGAAATCAGCCCCAGCATTTT
d_gene: TRBD1
v_gene: TRBV4-2
j_gene: TRBJ1-5
abundance: few

CDR3aa: CASTQDNEKLFF
CDR3nt: TGTGCCAGCACTCAGGATAATGAAAAACTGTTTTTT
d_gene: -
v_gene: TRBV4-2
j_gene: TRBJ1-4
abundance: -

CDR3aa: CAISELEGAGYEQYF
CDR3nt: TGTGCCATCAGTGAGTTAGAGGGGGCAGGGTACGAGCAGTACTTC
d_gene: TRBD1
v_gene: TRBV10-3
j_gene: TRBJ2-7
abundance: -

CDR3aa: CATRLGAFF
CDR3nt: TGTGCCACCCGCCTCGGAGCTTTCTTT
d_gene: -
v_gene: TRBV5-4
j_gene: TRBJ1-1
abundance: -

CDR3aa: CASSLREGNEKLFF
CDR3nt: TGTGCCAGCAGTTTACGGGAGGGTAATGAAAAACTGTTTTTT
d_gene: -
v_gene: TRBV27
j_gene: TRBJ1-4
abundance: few

CDR3aa: CASNSDRVVDIQYF
CDR3nt: TGTGCCAGCAATTCGGACAGGGTGGTGGACATTCAGTACTTC
d_gene: TRBD1
v_gene: TRBV6-2/TRBV6-3
j_gene: TRBJ2-4
abundance: few